A selection of T cell receptor beta chains follows, all from one sample in a study of OX40 agonist ivuxolimab in advanced cancers. Sequenced by immunoSEQ multiplex PCR; TCRdb stores in-frame clones only, minus some. This table has roughly 66,000 clones, 83% appearing once. Sample: CD4+ or CD8+ T cells sorted from blood, taken in a trial of the OX40 agonist ivuxolimab. Receptors originate from an adult with an advanced solid tumor such as melanoma, head and neck, liver or kidney cancer. Both conserved end residues are part of each CDR3. A D gene is named only where the DNA matches it firmly. A clone size is listed for some rows: how often the clone was seen (once, few, many), or a class if it is expanded.

abundance: .
d_gene: .
v_gene: TRBV18
j_gene: TRBJ2-5
CDR3nt: TGTGCCAGCTCGTTACCGGGTATTCGAGAGACCCAGTACTTC
CDR3aa: CASSLPGIRETQYF

abundance: .
d_gene: .
v_gene: TRBV6-5
j_gene: TRBJ2-7
CDR3nt: TGTGCCAGCAGTTACTCGAGGGAGATCGAGTACGAGCAGTACTTC
CDR3aa: CASSYSREIEYEQYF

abundance: .
d_gene: TRBD2
v_gene: TRBV4-2
j_gene: TRBJ2-1
CDR3nt: TGTGCCAGCAGCCAAGATCCGGGAGGGCCGGGGAATGAGCAGTTCTTC
CDR3aa: CASSQDPGGPGNEQFF

abundance: .
d_gene: TRBD1
v_gene: TRBV6-6
j_gene: TRBJ2-2
CDR3nt: TGTGCCAGCAGGACAGGGAAAGGGGGCACCGGGGAGCTGTTTTTT
CDR3aa: CASRTGKGGTGELFF

abundance: .
d_gene: .
v_gene: TRBV7-9
j_gene: TRBJ2-4
CDR3nt: TGTGCCAGCAGCTTAACTGGGCTTAAAAACATTCAGTACTTC
CDR3aa: CASSLTGLKNIQYF

abundance: .
d_gene: .
v_gene: TRBV29-1
j_gene: TRBJ1-1
CDR3nt: TGCAGCGCACAGGGGAACACTGAAGCTTTCTTT
CDR3aa: CSAQGNTEAFF

abundance: .
d_gene: TRBD1
v_gene: TRBV11-1
j_gene: TRBJ1-2
CDR3nt: TGTGCCAGCAGCTCTCCAGACAGGGGAAACTATGGCTACACCTTC
CDR3aa: CASSSPDRGNYGYTF

abundance: .
d_gene: .
v_gene: TRBV2
j_gene: TRBJ1-6
CDR3nt: TGTGCCAGCAATGGGGGGTCGTTTGGTAATTCACCCCTCCACTTT
CDR3aa: CASNGGSFGNSPLHF

abundance: .
d_gene: TRBD2
v_gene: TRBV7-2
j_gene: TRBJ2-3
CDR3nt: TGTGCCAGCAGCCCACTAGCGGGAAGTAACACAGATACGCAGTATTTT
CDR3aa: CASSPLAGSNTDTQYF

abundance: once
d_gene: TRBD1
v_gene: TRBV15
j_gene: TRBJ1-5
CDR3nt: TGTGCCACCAGCAGAGATCAGGCGACAGGGGGAAGTCAGCCCCAGCATTTT
CDR3aa: CATSRDQATGGSQPQHF

abundance: .
d_gene: TRBD2
v_gene: TRBV11-3
j_gene: TRBJ2-3
CDR3nt: TGTGCCAGCAGCCCATTAGCGGGAGATTCACATACGCAGTATTTT
CDR3aa: CASSPLAGDSHTQYF

abundance: .
d_gene: .
v_gene: TRBV7-9
j_gene: TRBJ1-1
CDR3nt: TGTGCCAGCAGCTTAGCAGGCACTGAAGCTTTCTTT
CDR3aa: CASSLAGTEAFF

abundance: .
d_gene: TRBD1
v_gene: TRBV7-2
j_gene: TRBJ2-2
CDR3nt: TGTGCCAGCAGCCCTCGACAGGGTCTGACCGGGGAGCTGTTTTTT
CDR3aa: CASSPRQGLTGELFF

abundance: .
d_gene: TRBD2
v_gene: TRBV7-3
j_gene: TRBJ2-1
CDR3nt: TGTGCCAGCAGCCCTCAGCGGGGGATCTACAATGAGCAGTTCTTC
CDR3aa: CASSPQRGIYNEQFF

abundance: .
d_gene: TRBD1
v_gene: TRBV7-2
j_gene: TRBJ2-2
CDR3nt: TGTGCCAGCAGCGCAACAGGGGCGGACACCGGGGAGCTGTTTTTT
CDR3aa: CASSATGADTGELFF

abundance: .
d_gene: .
v_gene: TRBV2
j_gene: TRBJ2-5
CDR3nt: TGTGCCAGCAGTGGGTTGCGGGATCTGGAGACCCAGTACTTC
CDR3aa: CASSGLRDLETQYF

abundance: few
d_gene: .
v_gene: TRBV5-4
j_gene: TRBJ2-5
CDR3nt: TGTGCCAGCAGCTCTTCGTGGGAAAGAGAGACCCAGTACTTC
CDR3aa: CASSSSWERETQYF

abundance: .
d_gene: .
v_gene: TRBV28
j_gene: TRBJ2-5
CDR3nt: TGTGCCAGCAGTTTATCATCAGGGTGGAGGGTAAAAGAGACCCAGTACTTC
CDR3aa: CASSLSSGWRVKETQYF

abundance: .
d_gene: TRBD1
v_gene: TRBV6-4
j_gene: TRBJ2-7
CDR3nt: TGTGCCAGCAGTCGGACAGGGTCGGTCTACGAGCAGTACTTC
CDR3aa: CASSRTGSVYEQYF

abundance: .
d_gene: TRBD1
v_gene: TRBV7-3
j_gene: TRBJ2-2
CDR3nt: TGTGCCAGCAGCTTAATTGGGGACAGCACCGGGGAGCTGTTTTTT
CDR3aa: CASSLIGDSTGELFF

abundance: .
d_gene: TRBD1
v_gene: TRBV25-1
j_gene: TRBJ1-4
CDR3nt: TGTGCCAGCAGTGCCCAGGGGGTGTGGGAAAAACTGTTTTTT
CDR3aa: CASSAQGVWEKLFF

abundance: .
d_gene: .
v_gene: TRBV5-4
j_gene: TRBJ2-2
CDR3nt: TGTGCCAGCAGCTTGCCAGGCACCGGGGAGCTGTTTTTT
CDR3aa: CASSLPGTGELFF

abundance: .
d_gene: TRBD1
v_gene: TRBV7-2
j_gene: TRBJ2-7
CDR3nt: TGTGCCAGCAGCCCCTACAGGGGGACGATCTCACTGAGCTCCTACGAGCAGTACTTC
CDR3aa: CASSPYRGTISLSSYEQYF

abundance: few
d_gene: TRBD2
v_gene: TRBV19
j_gene: TRBJ2-2
CDR3nt: TGTGCCAGTAGTACTGGACTAGCGACCGCCGGGGAGCTGTTTTTT
CDR3aa: CASSTGLATAGELFF

abundance: .
d_gene: .
v_gene: TRBV11-2
j_gene: TRBJ2-7
CDR3nt: TGTGCCAGCACCACCTCGAGGCTGCCGGTTAATTCCTACGAGCAGTACTTC
CDR3aa: CASTTSRLPVNSYEQYF

abundance: .
d_gene: .
v_gene: TRBV10-3
j_gene: TRBJ1-1
CDR3nt: TGTGCCATCAGTGGTCAGGGGACCAGGACTGAAGCTTTCTTT
CDR3aa: CAISGQGTRTEAFF